Shown below are 8 T cell receptor beta chains from a single sample sequenced in a study of control samples from healthy donors and cancer patients. The assay was immunoSEQ multiplex PCR, and TCRdb's table has in-frame clones only and misses some. This sample contains 150,000 to 200,000 clones. Sequenced material: blood. These receptors all come from a woman aged 25 to 39 in good health.

V gene TRBV10-1 combines with J gene TRBJ1-2; the D gene is possibly TRBD1 (5 bases). The V gene lost 9 bases and the J gene lost 4 bases, with 15 bases spanning the gap. Germline lookup yields CDR1 WNHNN and CDR2 SYGVQD (reference sequence). The CDR3 spans 13 residues. The CDR3 nucleotides are TGCGCCAGTAATTGGGGGAAAGGCTATGGCTACACCTTC. The encoded protein is CASNWGKGYGYTF.

The rearrangement links TRBV24-1 to TRBJ2-5, with TRBD2 matching over 10 bases. The length of the CDR3 is 15 residues. V shed 2 bases, J shed 4 bases, and the junction held 3 bases outside the gene matches. CDR1 is KGHDR and CDR2 is SFDVKD in the germline V gene. This chain's CDR3 is CATSDSLAGGETQYF. The DNA for the CDR3 is TGTGCCACCAGTGATTCATTAGCGGGGGGAGAGACCCAGTACTTC.

The V and J genes are TRBV4-3 and TRBJ1-2, with 8 bases that match TRBD1. The J segment lost 8 bases and the V segment lost 1 base, leaving 18 bases of the junction unmatched. The length of the CDR3 is 18 residues. Germline V gene lookup returns CDR1 LGHNA and CDR2 YSLEER. CDR3 in amino acids: CASSQASIGQGPARGYTF. Here the CDR3 DNA reads TGCGCCAGCAGCCAAGCCTCCATCGGACAGGGACCGGCGCGAGGCTACACCTTC.

The chain combines TRBV6-5 with TRBJ2-3; D tentatively fits TRBD1 or TRBD2 (7 bases each). The CDR3 length is 15 residues. Trimming took off 3 bases at V and 2 bases at J, with 12 bases between the two ends. Germline V gene sequence: CDR1 MNHEY, CDR2 SVGAGI. The CDR3 here is CASSYDRDYTDTQYF. The CDR3 bases are TGTGCCAGCAGTTATGACAGGGACTACACAGATACGCAGTATTTT.

The V call is TRBV19, the J call TRBJ1-2; D remains ambiguous. CDR1 LNHDA and CDR2 SQIVND come from the germline V gene (reference sequence). The CDR3 has 19 amino acids. V lost 1 base and J lost 2, with 23 bases in between. CDR3 region: CASSIVSGRESPLNYGYTF. In DNA form, the CDR3 reads TGTGCCAGTAGTATAGTTTCCGGGCGAGAGTCTCCCTTAAACTATGGCTACACCTTC.

The chain carries TRBV5-8 and TRBJ1-1; TRBD1 is a possible D gene (6 bases). Germline V CDR1 and CDR2: SGHTS, YDEGEE. The CDR3 length is 16 residues. The ends were cut back, 1 base at V and 1 base at J, with 14 bases in the middle. The CDR3 spells CASSLLLRTANTEAFF. Written as DNA, the CDR3 is TGTGCCAGCAGCTTGTTATTGAGGACAGCGAACACTGAAGCTTTCTTT.

The chain uses TRBV6-5 and TRBJ1-1; no reliable D call. The length of the CDR3 is 12 residues. The germline V and J ends were trimmed by 5 bases and 8 bases, with 12 bases remaining between them. From germline, CDR1 is MNHEY and CDR2 SVGAGI. CDR3 residues: CASSPRLGEAFF. CDR3 coding DNA: TGTGCCAGCAGTCCCCGTTTGGGGGAAGCTTTCTTT.

CDR3 in DNA: TGTGCCAGCAGTTTATGGGGAGGCTCCTACGAGCAGTACTTC. Encoded protein: CASSLWGGSYEQYF. This rearrangement joins TRBV28 to TRBJ2-7, with D perhaps TRBD2 (6 bases). The CDR3 has 14 amino acids. Germline-derived CDR1 and CDR2 are MDHEN and SYDVKM. The V and J ends lost 0 bases and 0 bases respectively, with 6 bases between them.